One and the same sample provided the 2 T cell receptor beta chains below, sequenced in a study of T cells in Graves' hyperthyroidism and ophthalmopathy. From RNA transcripts, TCR beta CDR3 regions were amplified. HTBI primers were the set used in a first-round RT-PCR of the TCR CDR3. TCRdb processed the multiplex PCR reads anew with MiXCR; each CDR3 protein has one entry. The table lists 300,000 to 450,000 distinct CDR3 sequences, around 20% of them singletons. The sample consisted of blood. These receptor sequences come from a young man with Graves' ophthalmopathy.

This clonotype showed up just once. The chain recombines TRBV9 with TRBJ2-7; unclear D gene. The V end was cut by 0 bases, the J end by 6 bases, with 10 bases between. This CDR3 contains 13 residues. In germline, CDR1 is SGDLS, CDR2 YYNGEE. CDR3 in DNA: TGTGCCAGCAGCGTAGAACCCTTTTTCGAGCAGTACTTC. Translating gives CASSVEPFFEQYF.

This clonotype was observed many times. The chain recombines TRBV18 with TRBJ2-7; 7 bases fit TRBD1. V dropped 4 bases and J dropped 6; count of bases not matched to a gene: 3. The CDR3 is 12 residues long. Germline CDR1 and CDR2: KGHSH and LQKENI. CDR3 region: CASSRQGGEQYF. The DNA for the CDR3 is TGTGCCAGCTCACGACAGGGCGGCGAGCAGTACTTC.